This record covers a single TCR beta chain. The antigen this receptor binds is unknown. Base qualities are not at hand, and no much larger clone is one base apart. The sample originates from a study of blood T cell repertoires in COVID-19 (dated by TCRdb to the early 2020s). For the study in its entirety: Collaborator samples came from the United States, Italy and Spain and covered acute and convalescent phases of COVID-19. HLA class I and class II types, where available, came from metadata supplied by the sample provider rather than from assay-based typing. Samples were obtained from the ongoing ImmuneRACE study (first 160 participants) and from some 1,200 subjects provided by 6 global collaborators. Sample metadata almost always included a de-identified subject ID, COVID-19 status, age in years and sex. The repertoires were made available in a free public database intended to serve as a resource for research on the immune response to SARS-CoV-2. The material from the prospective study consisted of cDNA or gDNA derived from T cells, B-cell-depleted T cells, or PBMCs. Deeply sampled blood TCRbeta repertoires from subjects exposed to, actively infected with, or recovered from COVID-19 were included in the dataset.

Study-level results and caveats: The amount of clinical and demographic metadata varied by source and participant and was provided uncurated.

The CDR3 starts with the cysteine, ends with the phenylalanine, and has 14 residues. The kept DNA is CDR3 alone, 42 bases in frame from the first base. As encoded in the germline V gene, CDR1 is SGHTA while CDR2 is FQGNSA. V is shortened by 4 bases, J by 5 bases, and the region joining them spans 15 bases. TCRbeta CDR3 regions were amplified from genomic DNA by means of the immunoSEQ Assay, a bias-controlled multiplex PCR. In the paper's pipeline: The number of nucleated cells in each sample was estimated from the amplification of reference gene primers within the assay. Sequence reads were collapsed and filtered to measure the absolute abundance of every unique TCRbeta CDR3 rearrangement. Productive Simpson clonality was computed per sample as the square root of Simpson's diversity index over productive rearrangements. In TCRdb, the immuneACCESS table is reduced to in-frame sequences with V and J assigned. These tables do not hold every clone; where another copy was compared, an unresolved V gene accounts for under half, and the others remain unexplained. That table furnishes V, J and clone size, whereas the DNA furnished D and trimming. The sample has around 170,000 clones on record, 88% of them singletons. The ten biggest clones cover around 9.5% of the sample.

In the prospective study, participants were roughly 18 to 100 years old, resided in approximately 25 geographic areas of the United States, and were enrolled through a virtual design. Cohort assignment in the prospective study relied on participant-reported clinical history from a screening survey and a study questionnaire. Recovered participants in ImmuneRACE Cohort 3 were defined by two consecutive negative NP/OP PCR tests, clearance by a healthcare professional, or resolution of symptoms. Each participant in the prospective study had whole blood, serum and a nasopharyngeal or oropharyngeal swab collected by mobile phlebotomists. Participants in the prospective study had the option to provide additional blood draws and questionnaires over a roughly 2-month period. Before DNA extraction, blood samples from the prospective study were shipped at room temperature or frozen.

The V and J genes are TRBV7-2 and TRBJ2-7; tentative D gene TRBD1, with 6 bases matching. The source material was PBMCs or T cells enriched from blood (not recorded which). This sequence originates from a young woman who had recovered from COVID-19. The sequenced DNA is TGTGCCAGCAGCTCCTACCTTAGGGGGAACGAGCAGTACTTC. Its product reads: CASSSYLRGNEQYF.